The 2 T cell receptor beta chains reported below all come from one sample, sequenced in a study of T cell clones after liver transplantation (dated by TCRdb to between 2018 and 2021). Receptor libraries were prepared by the immunoSEQ multiplex PCR assay. TCRdb limited this immuneACCESS table to in-frame rearrangements with V and J called. A share of clones is missing; checked studies link under half to unresolved V genes, and the rest is unexplained. In this sample the table shows roughly 100,000 clones, roughly four fifths of which occur a single time. Around 2.9% of the sample is in the top ten clones. Sequencing used CD4+ T cells from blood, obtained 47 months after liver transplant. The receptors were sampled from a human patient who received a liver transplant. Because of the transplant, the T cells may be the graft donor's rather than the patient's own.

The gene calls are TRBV9 and TRBJ1-2; D is possibly TRBD1 (5 bases). In germline, CDR1 is SGDLS, CDR2 YYNGEE. This CDR3 region has 17 residues. V dropped 4 bases and J dropped 0 bases, with 19 bases sitting between them. The CDR3, as DNA: TGTGCCAGCAGCTACCAAGGCAGGGTTAGGGCTAACTATGGCTACACCTTC. It yields the protein CASSYQGRVRANYGYTF.

This chain uses TRBV28 with TRBJ1-5, with TRBD1 as a possible D gene (6 bases). Trimming pared 2 bases from V and 6 bases from J, leaving 11 bases between. The germline V gene has CDR1 MDHEN and CDR2 SYDVKM. The CDR3 consists of 14 residues. This CDR3 is CASSLPDRIQPQHF. The CDR3 coding sequence is TGTGCCAGCAGTTTACCGGACAGAATTCAGCCCCAGCATTTT.